This paragraph reports one T cell receptor (beta chain). Its antigen is not identified. The record originates from a study of T cells in narcolepsy. Regarding the study as a whole: Blood of same and different patients, but not healthy controls, reportedly held recurring autoreactive clonotypes.

V was cut by 0 bases and J by 11 bases, with 20 bases left in between. This CDR3 spans 16 amino acids. CDR1 and CDR2 (germline): MGHRA, YSYEKL. Profiled with immunoSEQ multiplex PCR; TCRdb holds only in-frame clones, not every one. The profile shows around 32,000 clones, 80% to 85% of them singletons. This receptor was identified in a human donor in good health. The V and J genes are TRBV4-1 and TRBJ1-5, with D unresolved. The sample comprised memory (CD45RA-) CD4+ T cells from blood. The DNA of the CDR3 is TGCGCCAGCAGCCAAGAGTATAGGAGCGAGATGCGGTCCCAGCATTTT. Encoded protein: CASSQEYRSEMRSQHF.